A selection of T cell receptor beta chains follows, all from one sample in a study of T cells in Graves' hyperthyroidism and ophthalmopathy. TCRdb re-called the multiplex PCR reads through MiXCR, storing one row per CDR3 protein. In the table there are approximately 530,000 distinct CDR3 sequences, 16% of which are singletons. Material for sequencing was blood. These receptors originate from a woman aged 18-35 years with Graves' hyperthyroidism. Each CDR3 is given with its conserved first and last residue. A D gene is named only where the DNA matches it firmly. Part of the rows lack a size; the others show once, few, many or a class for expanded clones.

D	J	V	size	CDR3	DNA
-	TRBJ2-7	TRBV4-1	-	CASSQGFRGYEQYF	TGCGCCAGCAGCCAAGGGTTTCGGGGCTACGAGCAGTACTTC
-	TRBJ1-5	TRBV7-8	-	CASSWGTPHSNQPQHF	TGTGCCAGCAGCTGGGGGACACCTCACAGCAATCAGCCCCAGCATTTT
TRBD2	TRBJ2-1	TRBV11-2	few	CASSLVAGPSYNEQFF	TGTGCCAGCAGCTTAGTAGCGGGCCCTTCCTACAATGAGCAGTTCTTC
-	TRBJ1-2	TRBV5-1	few	CASSLGVGAPAQGYTF	TGCGCCAGCAGCTTGGGGGTCGGGGCCCCGGCCCAGGGCTACACCTTC
-	TRBJ2-3	TRBV28	many	CASSGVPDTQYF	TGTGCCAGCAGCGGAGTACCGGATACGCAGTATTTT
TRBD2	TRBJ2-1	TRBV11-2	many	CASSSKNTIAGAPYNEQFF	TGTGCCAGCAGCTCGAAGAACACTATAGCGGGAGCCCCCTACAATGAGCAGTTCTTC
TRBD1	TRBJ2-5	TRBV7-3	-	CASSLGQGPQETQYF	TGTGCCAGCAGCTTAGGACAGGGACCTCAAGAGACCCAGTACTTC
-	TRBJ2-1	TRBV2	many	CASRGGPYNEQFF	TGTGCCAGCAGGGGGGGACCCTACAATGAGCAGTTCTTC
-	TRBJ1-2	TRBV24-1	-	CATSDSGGRARYGYTF	TGTGCCACCAGTGATTCGGGGGGGAGGGCACGCTATGGCTACACCTTC
-	TRBJ1-1	TRBV27	many	CASRPGDPNTEAFF	TGTGCCAGCAGGCCTGGGGATCCGAACACTGAAGCTTTCTTT
-	TRBJ2-1	TRBV29-1	few	CSVRGRGRDNNEQFF	TGCAGCGTTAGAGGTCGGGGACGAGACAACAATGAGCAGTTCTTC
TRBD1	TRBJ2-7	TRBV13	many	CASSLAGTEIYEQYF	TGTGCCAGCAGCTTAGCCGGGACAGAGATCTACGAGCAGTACTTC
TRBD1	TRBJ2-2	TRBV15	many	CATSRVDRDTGELFF	TGTGCCACCAGCAGAGTCGACAGGGACACCGGGGAGCTGTTTTTT
-	TRBJ1-6	TRBV5-1	few	CASTWMGIVDSPLHF	TGCGCCAGCACCTGGATGGGGATTGTGGATTCACCCCTCCACTTT
-	TRBJ1-1	TRBV27	many	CASSFRQGGSEAFF	TGTGCCAGCAGTTTTCGTCAGGGAGGGTCTGAAGCTTTCTTT
-	TRBJ2-7	TRBV2	few	CASRLTFDEQYF	TGTGCCAGCAGGCTGACCTTCGACGAGCAGTACTTC
-	TRBJ2-7	TRBV6-5	few	CASSYSLLPGSYGYEQYF	TGTGCCAGCAGTTACTCTCTACTTCCGGGGTCCTACGGCTACGAGCAGTACTTC
TRBD2	TRBJ2-5	TRBV20-1	few	CSAISGGNRETQYF	TGCAGTGCCATTAGCGGGGGCAACCGAGAGACCCAGTACTTC
-	TRBJ2-7	TRBV29-1	many	CSVKGTDSYEQYF	TGCAGCGTTAAAGGTACGGACAGCTACGAGCAGTACTTC
-	TRBJ2-7	TRBV11-3	-	CASTPRAEEYEQYF	TGTGCCAGCACCCCCCGGGCGGAGGAATACGAGCAGTACTTC
-	TRBJ1-3	TRBV7-2	many	CASSLTVTERNTIYF	TGTGCCAGCAGCCTGACCGTCACAGAACGAAACACCATATATTTT
-	TRBJ1-5	TRBV20-1	many	CSAEDGSNQPQHF	TGCAGTGCCGAGGACGGAAGCAATCAGCCCCAGCATTTT
-	TRBJ2-7	TRBV28	many	CASRLQGGDEQYF	TGTGCCAGCAGATTACAGGGTGGCGACGAGCAGTACTTC
-	TRBJ2-7	TRBV27	many	CASSFQIGAYEQYF	TGTGCCAGCAGTTTCCAGATCGGGGCCTACGAGCAGTACTTC